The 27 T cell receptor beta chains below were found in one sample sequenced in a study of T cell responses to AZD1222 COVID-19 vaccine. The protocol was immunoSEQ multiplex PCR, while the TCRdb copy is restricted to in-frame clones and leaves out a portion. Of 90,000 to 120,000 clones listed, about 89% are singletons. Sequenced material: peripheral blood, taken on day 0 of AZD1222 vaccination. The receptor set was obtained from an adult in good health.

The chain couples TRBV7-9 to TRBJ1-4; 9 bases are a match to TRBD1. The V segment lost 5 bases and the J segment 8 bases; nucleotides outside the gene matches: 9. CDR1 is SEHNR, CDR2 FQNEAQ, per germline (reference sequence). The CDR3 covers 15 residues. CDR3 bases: TGTGCCAGCAGCACCAGACAGGGGGTAGTCGAAAAACTGTTTTTT. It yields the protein CASSTRQGVVEKLFF.

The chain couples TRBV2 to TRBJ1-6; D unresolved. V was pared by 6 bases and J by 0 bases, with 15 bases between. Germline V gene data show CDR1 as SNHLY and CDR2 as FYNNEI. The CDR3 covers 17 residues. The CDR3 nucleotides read TGTGCCAGCAGATGGAGGACGGCGAGCTCCTATAATTCACCCCTCCACTTT. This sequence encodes CASRWRTASSYNSPLHF.

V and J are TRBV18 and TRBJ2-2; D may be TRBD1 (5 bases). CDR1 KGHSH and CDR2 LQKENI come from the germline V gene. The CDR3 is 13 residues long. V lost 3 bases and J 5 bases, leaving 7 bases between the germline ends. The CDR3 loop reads CASSPQGTGELFF. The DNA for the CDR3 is TGTGCCAGCTCACCTCAGGGTACCGGGGAGCTGTTTTTT.

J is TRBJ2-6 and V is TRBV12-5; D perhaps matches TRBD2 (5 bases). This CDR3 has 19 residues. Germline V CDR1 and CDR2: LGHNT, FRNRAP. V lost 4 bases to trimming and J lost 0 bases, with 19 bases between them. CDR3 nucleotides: TGTGCTAGTGGTTATCCCCGCCGAGGACTCTACTCTGGGGCCAACGTCCTGACTTTC. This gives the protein CASGYPRRGLYSGANVLTF.

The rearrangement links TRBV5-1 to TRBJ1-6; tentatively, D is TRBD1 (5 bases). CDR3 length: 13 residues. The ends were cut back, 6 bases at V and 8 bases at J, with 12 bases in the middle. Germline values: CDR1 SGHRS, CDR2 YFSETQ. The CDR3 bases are TGCGCCAGCAAGGAGGGGCGGGATTCACCCCTCCACTTT. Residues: CASKEGRDSPLHF.

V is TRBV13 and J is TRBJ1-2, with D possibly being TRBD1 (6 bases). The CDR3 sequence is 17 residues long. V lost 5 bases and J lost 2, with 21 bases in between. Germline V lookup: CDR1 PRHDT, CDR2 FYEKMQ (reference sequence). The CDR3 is CASSRDLGANPNYGYTF. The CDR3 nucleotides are TGTGCCAGCAGCCGCGACTTGGGGGCGAACCCCAACTATGGCTACACCTTC.

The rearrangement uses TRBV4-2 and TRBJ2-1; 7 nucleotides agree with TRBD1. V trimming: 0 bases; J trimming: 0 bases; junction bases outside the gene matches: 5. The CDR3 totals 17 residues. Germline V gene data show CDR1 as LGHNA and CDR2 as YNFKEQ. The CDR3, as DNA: TGTGCCAGCAGCCAAGAAGGGGGCCCGAACTCCTACAATGAGCAGTTCTTC. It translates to CASSQEGGPNSYNEQFF.

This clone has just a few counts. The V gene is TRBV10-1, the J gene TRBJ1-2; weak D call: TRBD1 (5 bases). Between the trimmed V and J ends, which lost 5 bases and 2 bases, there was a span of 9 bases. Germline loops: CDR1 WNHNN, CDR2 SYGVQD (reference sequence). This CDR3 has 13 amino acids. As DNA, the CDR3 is TGCGCCAGCAGTTCAGGGATGAACTATGGCTACACCTTC. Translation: CASSSGMNYGYTF.

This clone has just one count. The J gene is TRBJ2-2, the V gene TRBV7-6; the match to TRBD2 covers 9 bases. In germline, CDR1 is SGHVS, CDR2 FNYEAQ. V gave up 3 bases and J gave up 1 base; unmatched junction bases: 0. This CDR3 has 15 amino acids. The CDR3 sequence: CASSFSGGNTGELFF. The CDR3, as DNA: TGTGCCAGCAGCTTTAGCGGGGGGAACACCGGGGAGCTGTTTTTT.

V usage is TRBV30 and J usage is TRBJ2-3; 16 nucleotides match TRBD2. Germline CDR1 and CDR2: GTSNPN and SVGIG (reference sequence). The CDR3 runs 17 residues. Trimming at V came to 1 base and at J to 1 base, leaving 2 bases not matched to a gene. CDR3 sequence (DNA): TGTGCCTGGAGTGAGGGGACTAGCGGGAGGGGCACAGATACGCAGTATTTT. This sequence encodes CAWSEGTSGRGTDTQYF. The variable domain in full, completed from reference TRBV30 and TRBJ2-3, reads SQTIHQWPATLVQPVGSPLSLECTVEGTSNPNLYWYRQAAGRGLQLLFYSVGIGQISSEVPQNLSASRPQDRQFILSSKKLLLSDSGFYLCAWSEGTSGRGTDTQYFGPGTRLTVL.

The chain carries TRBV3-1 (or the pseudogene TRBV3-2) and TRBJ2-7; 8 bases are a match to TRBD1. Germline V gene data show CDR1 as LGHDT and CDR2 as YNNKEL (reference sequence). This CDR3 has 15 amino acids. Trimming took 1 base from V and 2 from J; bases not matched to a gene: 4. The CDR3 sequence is CASSQGWDRTYEQYF. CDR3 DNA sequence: TGTGCCAGCAGCCAAGGTTGGGACAGGACCTACGAGCAGTACTTC.

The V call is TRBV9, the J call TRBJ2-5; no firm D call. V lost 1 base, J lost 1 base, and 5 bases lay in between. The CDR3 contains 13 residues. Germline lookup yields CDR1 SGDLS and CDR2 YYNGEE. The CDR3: CASSVTFQETQYF. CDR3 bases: TGTGCCAGCAGCGTAACATTCCAAGAGACCCAGTACTTC.

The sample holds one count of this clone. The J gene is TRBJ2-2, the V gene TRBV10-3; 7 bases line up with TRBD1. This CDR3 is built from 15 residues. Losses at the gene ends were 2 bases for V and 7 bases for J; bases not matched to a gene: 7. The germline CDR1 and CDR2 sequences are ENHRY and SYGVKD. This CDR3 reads CAISEPTGAIGELFF. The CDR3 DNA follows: TGTGCCATCAGTGAGCCAACAGGGGCTATCGGGGAGCTGTTTTTT.

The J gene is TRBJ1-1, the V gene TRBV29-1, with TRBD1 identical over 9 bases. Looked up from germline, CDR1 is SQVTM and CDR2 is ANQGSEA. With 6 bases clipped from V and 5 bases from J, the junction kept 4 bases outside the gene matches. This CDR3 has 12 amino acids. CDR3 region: CSVDRGVTEAFF. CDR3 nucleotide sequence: TGCAGCGTAGACAGGGGGGTGACTGAAGCTTTCTTT. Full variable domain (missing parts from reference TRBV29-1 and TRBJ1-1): SAVISQKPSRDICQRGTSLTIQCQVDSQVTMMFWYRQQPGQSLTLIATANQGSEATYESGFVIDKFPISRPNLTFSTLTVSNMSPEDSSIYLCSVDRGVTEAFFGQGTRLTVV.

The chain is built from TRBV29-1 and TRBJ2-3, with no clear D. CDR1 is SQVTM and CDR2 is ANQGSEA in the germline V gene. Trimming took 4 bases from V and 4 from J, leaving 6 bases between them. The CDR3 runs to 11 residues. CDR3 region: CSVGNSDTQYF. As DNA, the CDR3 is TGCAGCGTTGGGAACTCAGATACGCAGTATTTT.

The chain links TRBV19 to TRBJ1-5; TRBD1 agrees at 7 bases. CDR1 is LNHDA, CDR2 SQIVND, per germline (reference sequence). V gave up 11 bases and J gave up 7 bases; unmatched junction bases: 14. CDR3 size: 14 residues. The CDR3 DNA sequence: TGTGCCTCCCATCGAGGGGGCGCTGGGCAGCCCCAGCATTTT. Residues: CASHRGGAGQPQHF.

This CDR3 reads CASFPQGLAGVEQYF. The CDR3 DNA reads TGTGCCAGCTTCCCTCAGGGACTAGCGGGAGTGGAGCAGTACTTC. The V and J genes are TRBV27 and TRBJ2-7, with TRBD2 matching 14 bases. The CDR3 length is 15 residues. The V and J ends lost 8 bases and 7 bases, in that order; junction bases with no gene match: 10. Per the germline V gene, CDR1 is MNHEY and CDR2 is SMNVEV (reference sequence).

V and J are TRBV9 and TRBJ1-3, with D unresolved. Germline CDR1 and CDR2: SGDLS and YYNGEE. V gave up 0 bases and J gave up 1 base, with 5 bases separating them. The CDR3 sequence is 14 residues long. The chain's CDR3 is CASSVEHSGNTIYF. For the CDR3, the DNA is TGTGCCAGCAGCGTAGAGCATTCTGGAAACACCATATATTTT.

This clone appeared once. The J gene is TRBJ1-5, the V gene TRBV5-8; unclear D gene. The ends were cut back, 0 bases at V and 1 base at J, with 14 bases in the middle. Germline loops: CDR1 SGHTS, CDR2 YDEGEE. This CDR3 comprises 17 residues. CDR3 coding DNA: TGTGCCAGCAGCTTGGAGTATACGGGGTTGAGCAATCAGCCCCAGCATTTT. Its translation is CASSLEYTGLSNQPQHF.

The CDR3 DNA sequence: TGTGCCAGCAGTTTACCCGCCCACTACGAGCAGTACTTC. Protein product: CASSLPAHYEQYF. The gene calls are TRBV25-1 and TRBJ2-7; no firm D call. The length of the CDR3 is 13 residues. Germline CDR1 is MGHDK and CDR2 is SYGVNS. With 5 bases removed from V and 3 bases from J, the gap between germline ends came to 11 bases.

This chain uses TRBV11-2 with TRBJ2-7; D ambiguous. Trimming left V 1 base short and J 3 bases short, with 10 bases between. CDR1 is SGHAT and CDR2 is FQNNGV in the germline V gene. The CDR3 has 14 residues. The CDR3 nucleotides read TGTGCCAGCAGCTTAGTTCACGGCCTCTACGAGCAGTACTTC. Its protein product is CASSLVHGLYEQYF.

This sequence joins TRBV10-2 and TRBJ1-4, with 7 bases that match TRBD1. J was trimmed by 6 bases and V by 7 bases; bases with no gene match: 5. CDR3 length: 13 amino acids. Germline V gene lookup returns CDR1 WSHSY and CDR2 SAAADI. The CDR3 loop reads CASTPRGDEKLFF. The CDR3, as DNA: TGCGCCAGCACACCCAGGGGGGATGAAAAACTGTTTTTT.

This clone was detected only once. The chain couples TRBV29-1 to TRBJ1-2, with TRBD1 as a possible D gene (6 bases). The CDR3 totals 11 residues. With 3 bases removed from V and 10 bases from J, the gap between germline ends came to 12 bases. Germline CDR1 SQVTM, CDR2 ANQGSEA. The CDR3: CSVEEGTFYTF. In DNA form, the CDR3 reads TGCAGCGTTGAGGAGGGGACATTCTACACCTTC. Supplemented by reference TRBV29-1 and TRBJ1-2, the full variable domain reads SAVISQKPSRDICQRGTSLTIQCQVDSQVTMMFWYRQQPGQSLTLIATANQGSEATYESGFVIDKFPISRPNLTFSTLTVSNMSPEDSSIYLCSVEEGTFYTFGSGTRLTVV.

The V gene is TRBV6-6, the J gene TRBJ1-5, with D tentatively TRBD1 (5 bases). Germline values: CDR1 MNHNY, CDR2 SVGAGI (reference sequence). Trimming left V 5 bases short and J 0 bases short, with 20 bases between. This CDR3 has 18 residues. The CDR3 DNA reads TGTGCCAGCAGTCTTGAAGAGGGGTGGGGGAGTAGCAATCAGCCCCAGCATTTT. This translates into CASSLEEGWGSSNQPQHF.

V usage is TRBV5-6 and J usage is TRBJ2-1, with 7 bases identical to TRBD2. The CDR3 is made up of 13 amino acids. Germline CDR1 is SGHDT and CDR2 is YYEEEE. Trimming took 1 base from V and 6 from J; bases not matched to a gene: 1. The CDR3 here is CASSLWGGNEQFF. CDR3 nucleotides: TGTGCCAGCAGCTTGTGGGGGGGCAATGAGCAGTTCTTC.

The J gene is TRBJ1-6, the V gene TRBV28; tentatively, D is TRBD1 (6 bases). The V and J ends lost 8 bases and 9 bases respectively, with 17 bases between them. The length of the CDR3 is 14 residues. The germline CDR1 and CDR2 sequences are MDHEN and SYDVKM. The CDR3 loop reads CASGPGTPTSPLHF. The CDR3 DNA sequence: TGTGCCAGCGGACCCGGGACACCGACTTCACCCCTCCACTTT.

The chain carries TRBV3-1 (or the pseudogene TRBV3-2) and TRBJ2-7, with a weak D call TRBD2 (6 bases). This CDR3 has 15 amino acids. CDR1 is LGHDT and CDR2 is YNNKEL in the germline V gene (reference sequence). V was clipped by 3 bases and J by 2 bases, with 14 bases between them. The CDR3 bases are TGTGCCAGCAGCCACTCGGAGGGCAACCCCTACGAGCAGTACTTC. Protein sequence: CASSHSEGNPYEQYF.